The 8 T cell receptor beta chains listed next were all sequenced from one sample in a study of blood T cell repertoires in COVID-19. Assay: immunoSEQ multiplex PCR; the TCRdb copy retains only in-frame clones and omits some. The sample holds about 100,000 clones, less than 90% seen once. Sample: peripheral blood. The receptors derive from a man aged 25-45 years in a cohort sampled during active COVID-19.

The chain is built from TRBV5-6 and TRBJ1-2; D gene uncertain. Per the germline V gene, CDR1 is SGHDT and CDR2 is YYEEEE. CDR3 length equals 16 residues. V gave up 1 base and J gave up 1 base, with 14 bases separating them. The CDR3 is CASSLTTAALNYGYTF. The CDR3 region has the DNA TGTGCCAGCAGCTTGACCACAGCAGCACTTAACTATGGCTACACCTTC. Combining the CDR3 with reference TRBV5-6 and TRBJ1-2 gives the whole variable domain DAGVTQSPTHLIKTRGQQVTLRCSPKSGHDTVSWYQQALGQGPQFIFQYYEEEERQRGNFPDRFSGHQFPNYSSELNVNALLLGDSALYLCASSLTTAALNYGYTFGSGTRLTVV.

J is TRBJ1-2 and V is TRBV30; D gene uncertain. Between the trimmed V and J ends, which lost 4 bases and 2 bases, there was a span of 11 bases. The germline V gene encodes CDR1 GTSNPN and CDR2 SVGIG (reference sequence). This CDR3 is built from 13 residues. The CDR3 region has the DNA TGTGCCTGGACCCAAGCCGGGAACTATGGCTACACCTTC. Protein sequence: CAWTQAGNYGYTF.

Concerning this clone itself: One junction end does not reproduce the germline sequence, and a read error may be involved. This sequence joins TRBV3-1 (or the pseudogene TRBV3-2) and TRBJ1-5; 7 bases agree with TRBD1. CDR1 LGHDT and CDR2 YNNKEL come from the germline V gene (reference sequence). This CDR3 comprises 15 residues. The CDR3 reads CATSQGGDSNQPQHF. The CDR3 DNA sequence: TGTGCCACCAGCCAGGGGGGAGATAGCAATCAGCCCCAGCATTTT.

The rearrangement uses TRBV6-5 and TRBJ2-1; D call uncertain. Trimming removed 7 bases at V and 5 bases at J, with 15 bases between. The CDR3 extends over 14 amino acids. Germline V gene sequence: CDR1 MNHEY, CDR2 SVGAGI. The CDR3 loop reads CASISGQSDNEQFF. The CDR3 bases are TGTGCCAGCATTTCGGGTCAAAGTGACAATGAGCAGTTCTTC.

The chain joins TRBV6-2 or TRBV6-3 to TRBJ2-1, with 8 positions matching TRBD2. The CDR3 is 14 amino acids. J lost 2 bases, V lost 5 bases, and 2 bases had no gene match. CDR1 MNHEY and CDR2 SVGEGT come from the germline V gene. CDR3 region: CASSERGPYNEQFF. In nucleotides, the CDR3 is TGTGCCAGCAGTGAGCGGGGGCCCTACAATGAGCAGTTCTTC.

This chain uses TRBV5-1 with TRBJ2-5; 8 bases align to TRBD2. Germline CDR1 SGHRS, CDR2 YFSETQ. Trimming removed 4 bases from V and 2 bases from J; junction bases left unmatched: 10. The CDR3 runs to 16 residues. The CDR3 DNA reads TGCGCCAGCAGCCCCGGGGGAGCGGGGGTTCAAGAGACCCAGTACTTC. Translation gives CASSPGGAGVQETQYF.

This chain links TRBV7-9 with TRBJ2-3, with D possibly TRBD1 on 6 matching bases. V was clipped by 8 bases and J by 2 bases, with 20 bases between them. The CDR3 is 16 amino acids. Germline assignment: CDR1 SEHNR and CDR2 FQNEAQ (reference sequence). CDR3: CASLDGRQAITDTQYF. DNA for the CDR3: TGTGCCAGCCTGGACGGGCGACAGGCCATCACAGATACGCAGTATTTT.

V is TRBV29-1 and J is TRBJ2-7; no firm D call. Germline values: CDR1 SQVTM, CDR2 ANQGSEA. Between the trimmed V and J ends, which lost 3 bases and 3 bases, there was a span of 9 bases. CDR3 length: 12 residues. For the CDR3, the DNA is TGCAGCGTTGAGCTTGGCCTCTACGAGCAGTACTTC. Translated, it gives CSVELGLYEQYF.